These T cell receptor beta chains were read from a single sample in a study of early T cells in non-severe SARS-CoV-2 infection. MiXCR, applied by TCRdb to the 5' RACE reads, yields one record per CDR3 protein. This sample has some 58,000 distinct CDR3 sequences, with roughly 13% found just once. Input material: whole blood. Receptors originate from an adult who was a healthcare worker with PCR-confirmed SARS-CoV-2 infection or an uninfected control (not recorded which). Both conserved end residues are part of each CDR3. The D gene is left open where the match is weak. Clone size is not always given. Where it is, it says once, few, many or a class for expanded clones.

V gene	J gene	D gene	clone size	CDR3 protein	CDR3 DNA
TRBV2	TRBJ2-1	TRBD1	few	CASRDEGAGEQFF	TGTGCCAGCAGAGACGAGGGGGCCGGTGAGCAGTTCTTC
TRBV5-8	TRBJ1-2	.	many	CASSLSTDYYGYTF	TGTGCCAGCAGCTTGAGCACAGATTACTATGGCTACACCTTC
TRBV10-2	TRBJ2-1	TRBD2	.	CASGQAFLAGDTNEQFF	TGCGCCAGCGGGCAGGCCTTCTTGGCGGGGGATACCAATGAGCAGTTCTTC
TRBV11-2	TRBJ2-3	.	.	CASSISGSSTDTQYF	TGTGCCAGCAGCATTAGCGGATCTAGCACAGATACGCAGTATTTT
TRBV5-4	TRBJ2-4	.	.	CASSRQGGNIQYF	TGTGCCAGCAGTCGACAGGGAGGAAACATTCAGTACTTC
TRBV5-1	TRBJ1-1	TRBD1	once	CASSLERGQNTGAFF	TGCGCCAGCAGCTTGGAGAGGGGACAGAACACTGGAGCTTTCTTT
TRBV12-3/TRBV12-4	TRBJ1-4	.	many	CASNGRGSEKLFF	TGTGCCAGCAATGGCAGGGGTAGTGAAAAACTGTTTTTT
TRBV12-3/TRBV12-4	TRBJ1-5	.	.	CASSLSLQGSNQPQHF	TGTGCCAGCAGTTTAAGTCTCCAGGGAAGCAATCAGCCCCAGCATTTT
TRBV19	TRBJ2-7	TRBD1	.	CASSLGTVAYEQYF	TGTGCCAGTAGTCTGGGGACAGTAGCCTACGAGCAGTACTTC
TRBV6-5	TRBJ2-1	.	many	CASSHPGDGSSYNEQFF	TGTGCCAGCAGCCACCCCGGGGACGGTAGCTCCTACAATGAGCAGTTCTTC
TRBV13	TRBJ1-1	TRBD1	.	CASSSRTGAIPEAFF	TGTGCCAGCAGCTCTAGGACAGGGGCGATACCTGAAGCTTTCTTT
TRBV6-2/TRBV6-3	TRBJ1-1	.	few	CASSYRARGDTEAFF	TGTGCCAGCAGTTATAGGGCCCGGGGCGACACTGAAGCTTTCTTT
TRBV7-9	TRBJ2-5	.	.	CASSPDGPGRTGETQYF	TGTGCCAGCAGCCCCGACGGGCCGGGACGAACAGGGGAGACCCAGTACTTC
TRBV29-1	TRBJ2-2	.	.	CSVEEGSVRNTGELFF	TGCAGCGTTGAAGAAGGGAGCGTCCGAAACACCGGGGAGCTGTTTTTT
TRBV4-1	TRBJ1-1	TRBD1	few	CASSQEPLRPGQGRRRRNTEAFF	TGCGCCAGCAGCCAAGAACCCTTACGTCCGGGACAGGGGCGGAGAAGGAGGAACACTGAAGCTTTCTTT
TRBV20-1	TRBJ2-3	TRBD2	.	CSAPKTSGGRSTDTQYF	TGCAGTGCTCCTAAGACTAGCGGGGGTCGGAGCACAGATACGCAGTATTTT
TRBV7-9	TRBJ1-3	TRBD1	few	CASSSGQDTSGNTIYF	TGTGCCAGCAGCTCCGGACAGGACACCTCTGGAAACACCATATATTTT
TRBV7-9	TRBJ2-3	.	few	CASSQNRGDTQYF	TGTGCCAGCAGTCAAAACCGAGGCGATACGCAGTATTTT
TRBV7-9	TRBJ2-5	TRBD2	few	CASSFSGGDQETQYF	TGTGCCAGCAGCTTTAGCGGGGGGGACCAAGAGACCCAGTACTTC
TRBV11-3	TRBJ2-3	.	few	CASSLGGHAITDTQYF	TGTGCCAGCAGCTTAGGGGGCCATGCCATCACAGATACGCAGTATTTT